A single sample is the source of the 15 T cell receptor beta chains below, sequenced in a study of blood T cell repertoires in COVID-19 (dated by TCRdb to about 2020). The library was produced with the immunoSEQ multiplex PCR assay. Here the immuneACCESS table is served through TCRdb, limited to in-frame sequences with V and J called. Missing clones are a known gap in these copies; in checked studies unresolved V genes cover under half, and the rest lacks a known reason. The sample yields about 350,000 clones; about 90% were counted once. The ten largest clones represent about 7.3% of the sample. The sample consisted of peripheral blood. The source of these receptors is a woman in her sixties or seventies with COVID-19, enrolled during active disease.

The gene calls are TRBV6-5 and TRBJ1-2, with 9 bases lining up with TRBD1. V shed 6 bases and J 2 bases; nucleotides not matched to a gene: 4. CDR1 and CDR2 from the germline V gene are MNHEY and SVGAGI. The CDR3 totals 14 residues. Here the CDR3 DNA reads TGTGCCAGCAGAACAGGGGGCGGCAACTATGGCTACACCTTC. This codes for CASRTGGGNYGYTF.

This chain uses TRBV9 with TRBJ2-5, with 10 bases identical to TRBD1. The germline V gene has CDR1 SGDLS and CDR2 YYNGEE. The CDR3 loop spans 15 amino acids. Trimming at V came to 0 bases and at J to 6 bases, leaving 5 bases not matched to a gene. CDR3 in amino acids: CASSVDGTGEKTQYF. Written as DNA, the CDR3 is TGTGCCAGCAGCGTAGACGGGACAGGGGAAAAGACCCAGTACTTC.

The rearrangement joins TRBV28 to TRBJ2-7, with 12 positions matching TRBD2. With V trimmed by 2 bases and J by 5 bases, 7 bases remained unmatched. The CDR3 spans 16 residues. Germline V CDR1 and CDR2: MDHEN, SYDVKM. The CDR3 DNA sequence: TGTGCCAGCAGTTTACTCGGACTAGCGGGGAGAAACGAGCAGTACTTC. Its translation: CASSLLGLAGRNEQYF.

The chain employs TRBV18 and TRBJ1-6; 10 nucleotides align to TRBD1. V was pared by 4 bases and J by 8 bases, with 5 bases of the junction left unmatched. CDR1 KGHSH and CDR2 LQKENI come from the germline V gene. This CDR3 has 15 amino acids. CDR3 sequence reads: CASSRQGAADSPLHF. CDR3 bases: TGTGCCAGCTCACGACAGGGGGCAGCGGATTCACCCCTCCACTTT.

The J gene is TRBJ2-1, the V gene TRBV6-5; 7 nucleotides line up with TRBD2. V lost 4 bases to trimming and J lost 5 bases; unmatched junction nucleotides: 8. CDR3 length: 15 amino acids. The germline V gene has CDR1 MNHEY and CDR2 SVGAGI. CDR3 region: CASSFRWRGNNEQFF. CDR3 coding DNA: TGTGCCAGCAGTTTTCGTTGGCGGGGGAACAATGAGCAGTTCTTC.

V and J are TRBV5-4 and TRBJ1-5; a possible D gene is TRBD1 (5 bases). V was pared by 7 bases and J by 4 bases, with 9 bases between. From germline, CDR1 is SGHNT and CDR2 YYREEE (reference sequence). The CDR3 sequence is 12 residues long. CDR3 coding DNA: TGTGCCAGCGGCGGGGCAAATCAGCCCCAGCATTTT. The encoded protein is CASGGANQPQHF.

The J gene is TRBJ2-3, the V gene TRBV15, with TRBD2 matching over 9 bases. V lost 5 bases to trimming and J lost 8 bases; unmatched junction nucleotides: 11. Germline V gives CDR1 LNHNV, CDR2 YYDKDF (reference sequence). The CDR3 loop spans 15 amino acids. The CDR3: CATSRGASGEVTQYF. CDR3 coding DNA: TGTGCCACCAGCCGAGGAGCTAGCGGGGAAGTTACGCAGTATTTT.

Here the CDR3 DNA reads TGTGCCAGCAGCTCGTCGACTAGCGGTCCCTACGAGCAGTACTTC. It specifies CASSSSTSGPYEQYF. The chain has TRBV13 and TRBJ2-7; 9 nucleotides align to TRBD2. The CDR3 has 15 amino acids. Losses at the gene ends were 4 bases for V and 2 bases for J; bases not matched to a gene: 6. Germline assignment: CDR1 PRHDT and CDR2 FYEKMQ (reference sequence).

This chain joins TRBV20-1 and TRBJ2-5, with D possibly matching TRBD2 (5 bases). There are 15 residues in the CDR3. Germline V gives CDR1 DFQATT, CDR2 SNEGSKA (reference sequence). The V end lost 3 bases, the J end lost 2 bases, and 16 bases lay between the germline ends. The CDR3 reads CSASYLGGVQETQYF. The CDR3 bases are TGCAGTGCTAGTTATCTTGGAGGCGTTCAAGAGACCCAGTACTTC.

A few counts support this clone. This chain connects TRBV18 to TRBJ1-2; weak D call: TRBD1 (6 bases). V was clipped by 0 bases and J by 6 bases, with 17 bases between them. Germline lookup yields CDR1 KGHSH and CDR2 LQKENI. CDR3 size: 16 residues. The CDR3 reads CASSPPNSQGFDGYTF. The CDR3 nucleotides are TGTGCCAGCTCACCACCCAACTCACAGGGATTTGATGGCTACACCTTC. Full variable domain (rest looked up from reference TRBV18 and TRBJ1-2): NAGVMQNPRHLVRRRGQEARLRCSPMKGHSHVYWYRQLPEEGLKFMVYLQKENIIDESGMPKERFSAEFPKEGPSILRIQQVVRGDSAAYFCASSPPNSQGFDGYTFGSGTRLTVV.

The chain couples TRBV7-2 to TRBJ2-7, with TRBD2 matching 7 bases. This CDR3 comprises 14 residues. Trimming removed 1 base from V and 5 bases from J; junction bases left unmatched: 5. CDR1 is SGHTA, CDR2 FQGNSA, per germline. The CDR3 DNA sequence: TGTGCCAGCAGCTTAGGGGGGGGAGGGAACGAGCAGTACTTC. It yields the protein CASSLGGGGNEQYF. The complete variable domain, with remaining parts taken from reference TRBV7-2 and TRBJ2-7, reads GAGVSQSPSNKVTEKGKDVELRCDPISGHTALYWYRQSLGQGLEFLIYFQGNSAPDKSGLPSDRFSAERTGGSVSTLTIQRTQQEDSAVYLCASSLGGGGNEQYFGPGTRLTVT.

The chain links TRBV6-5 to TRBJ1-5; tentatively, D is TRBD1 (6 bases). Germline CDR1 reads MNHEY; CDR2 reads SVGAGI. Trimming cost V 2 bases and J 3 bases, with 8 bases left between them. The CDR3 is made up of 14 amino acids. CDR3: CASSYRQANQPQHF. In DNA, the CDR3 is TGTGCCAGCAGTTACAGACAGGCCAATCAGCCCCAGCATTTT.

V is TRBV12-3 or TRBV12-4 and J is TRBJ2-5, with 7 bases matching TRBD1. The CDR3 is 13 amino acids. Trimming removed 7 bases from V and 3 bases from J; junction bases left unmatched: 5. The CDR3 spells CASTRDRKETQYF. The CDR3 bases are TGTGCCAGCACCCGGGACAGAAAAGAGACCCAGTACTTC.

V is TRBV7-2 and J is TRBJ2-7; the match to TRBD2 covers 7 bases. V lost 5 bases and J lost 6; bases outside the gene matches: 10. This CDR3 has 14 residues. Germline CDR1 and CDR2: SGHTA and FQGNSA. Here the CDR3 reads CASSPRGGESEQYF. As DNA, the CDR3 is TGTGCCAGCAGCCCCCGGGGAGGGGAAAGCGAGCAGTACTTC.

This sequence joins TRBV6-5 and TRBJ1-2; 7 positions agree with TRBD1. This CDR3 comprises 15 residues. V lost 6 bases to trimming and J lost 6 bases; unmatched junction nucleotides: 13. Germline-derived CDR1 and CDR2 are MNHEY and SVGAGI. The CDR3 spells CASSRLGQERNGYTF. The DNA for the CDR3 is TGTGCCAGCAGCAGACTAGGACAGGAGAGAAATGGCTACACCTTC.